A selection of T cell receptor beta chains follows, all from one sample in a study of Ad26.COV2.S vaccination and SARS-CoV-2 variants. The table came from immunoSEQ multiplex PCR; TCRdb's copy has only in-frame clones and leaves some out. Among 410,000 or so clones, roughly 90% were seen once, and the ten largest hold approximately 1.7%. The sample consisted of peripheral blood, taken in a trial of Ad26.COV2.S vaccine versus placebo. These receptors were obtained from a person between 18 and 65 years old who received the Ad26.COV2.S COVID-19 vaccine or a placebo. The CDR3 runs from the conserved cysteine through the conserved F or W. D genes are given only for firm matches. The size entry is marked missing in some rows and otherwise reads once, few, many or a size class.

TRBV7-2,14,once,TRBJ1-1,.,CASSLYRVDTEAFF,TGTGCCAGCAGCTTATACCGGGTTGACACTGAAGCTTTCTTT
TRBV4-1,12,few,TRBJ2-5,.,CASSQEGETQYF,TGCGCCAGCAGCCAAGAGGGGGAGACCCAGTACTTC
TRBV7-2,12,.,TRBJ2-7,.,CASSQTRVEQYF,TGTGCCAGCAGCCAAACCAGGGTGGAACAGTACTTC
TRBV7-9,14,.,TRBJ1-2,.,CASSSHSEGYGYTF,TGTGCCAGCAGCTCACACTCAGAAGGATATGGCTACACCTTC
TRBV7-2,13,.,TRBJ2-5,.,CASSFSYQETQYF,TGTGCCAGCAGCTTTTCGTACCAAGAGACCCAGTACTTC
TRBV3-1/TRBV3-2,13,.,TRBJ2-1,TRBD2,CASSPAGSHEQFF,TGTGCCAGCAGCCCAGCGGGGAGCCATGAGCAGTTCTTC
TRBV5-1,15,.,TRBJ2-7,TRBD1,CASSRIPGGSYEQYF,TGCGCCAGCAGCAGGATCCCAGGGGGCAGCTACGAGCAGTACTTC
TRBV5-4,13,.,TRBJ2-5,TRBD1,CASSTGTGGTQYF,TGTGCCAGCAGTACCGGGACAGGGGGGACCCAGTACTTC
TRBV30,14,.,TRBJ2-1,.,CAWSVLFSYNEQFF,TGTGCCTGGAGTGTTTTATTCTCCTACAATGAGCAGTTCTTC
TRBV7-9,15,once,TRBJ1-4,.,CASSLPDRPNEKLFF,TGTGCCAGCAGCTTACCAGACAGACCGAATGAAAAACTGTTTTTT
TRBV2,15,.,TRBJ1-5,TRBD1,CASSEAGQGTQPQHF,TGTGCCAGCAGTGAAGCGGGACAGGGCACCCAGCCCCAGCATTTT
TRBV4-3,16,.,TRBJ2-2,TRBD1,CASSQLTGTDTGELFF,TGCGCCAGCAGCCAACTGACCGGGACAGACACCGGGGAGCTGTTTTTT
TRBV7-2,14,.,TRBJ2-5,.,CASSLYRGQETQYF,TGTGCCAGCAGCTTGTATAGGGGGCAAGAGACCCAGTACTTC
TRBV15,14,.,TRBJ2-1,.,CATSRDGGAGEQFF,TGTGCCACCAGCAGAGATGGGGGGGCAGGTGAGCAGTTCTTC
TRBV27,15,.,TRBJ2-7,.,CASSFGADLSYEQYF,TGTGCCAGCAGTTTCGGGGCAGACCTCTCCTACGAGCAGTACTTC
TRBV19,14,.,TRBJ1-2,TRBD1,CASSPGQGSRGYTF,TGTGCCAGTAGTCCGGGACAGGGGTCTCGGGGCTACACCTTC
TRBV18,16,.,TRBJ2-1,TRBD2,CASSSTGTSGYNEQFF,TGTGCCAGCTCATCTACCGGGACTAGCGGATACAATGAGCAGTTCTTC
TRBV30,13,.,TRBJ2-3,.,CARSQGRTDTQYF,TGTGCCCGAAGTCAAGGCAGGACAGATACGCAGTATTTT
TRBV4-1,17,once,TRBJ1-2,.,CASSQLAYGGENYGYTF,TGCGCCAGCAGCCAGCTTGCGTACGGGGGGGAAAACTATGGCTACACCTTC
TRBV12-5,14,.,TRBJ2-3,TRBD2,CARKRTRSTDTQYF,TGTGCTAGGAAAAGGACTAGAAGCACAGATACGCAGTATTTT
TRBV10-2,15,.,TRBJ1-5,.,CASSESPYGNQPQHF,TGCGCCAGCAGTGAGTCCCCCTATGGCAATCAGCCCCAGCATTTT
TRBV25-1,11,.,TRBJ2-7,.,CASSVTYEQYF,TGTGCCAGCAGTGTAACCTACGAGCAGTACTTC
TRBV3-1/TRBV3-2,17,.,TRBJ1-3,.,CASSQDSRTSSGNTIYF,TGTGCCAGCAGCCAAGACTCCCGGACTTCCTCTGGAAACACCATATATTTT
TRBV30,12,.,TRBJ2-5,.,CAWSRTDRTQYF,TGTGCCTGGAGTCGGACCGACCGGACCCAGTACTTC
TRBV30,13,once,TRBJ1-1,.,CAWSPPPAGRAFF,TGTGCCTGGAGTCCACCCCCGGCAGGAAGAGCTTTCTTT
TRBV6-6,15,.,TRBJ1-6,.,CASSLGVSYNSPLHF,TGTGCCAGCAGCCTGGGAGTTTCCTATAATTCACCCCTCCACTTT
TRBV7-9,11,.,TRBJ1-2,.,CASSASEGYTF,TGTGCCAGCAGCGCTTCAGAGGGCTACACCTTC
TRBV2,16,.,TRBJ2-3,.,CASSEPDSDSTDTQYF,TGTGCCAGCAGTGAACCTGACAGTGATAGCACAGATACGCAGTATTTT
TRBV27,14,.,TRBJ1-1,TRBD1,CASSSGQANTEAFF,TGTGCCAGCAGTTCGGGACAGGCGAACACTGAAGCTTTCTTT
TRBV19,13,.,TRBJ2-1,.,CASSRATGYEQFF,TGTGCCAGTAGTAGAGCAACAGGTTATGAGCAGTTCTTC
TRBV6-6,17,.,TRBJ2-7,.,CASSHPADRMNPYEQYF,TGTGCCAGCAGTCACCCAGCGGACAGAATGAACCCCTACGAGCAGTACTTC
TRBV5-6,14,.,TRBJ2-7,.,CASSLFAVAGEQYF,TGTGCCAGCAGCTTGTTTGCCGTGGCTGGCGAGCAGTACTTC